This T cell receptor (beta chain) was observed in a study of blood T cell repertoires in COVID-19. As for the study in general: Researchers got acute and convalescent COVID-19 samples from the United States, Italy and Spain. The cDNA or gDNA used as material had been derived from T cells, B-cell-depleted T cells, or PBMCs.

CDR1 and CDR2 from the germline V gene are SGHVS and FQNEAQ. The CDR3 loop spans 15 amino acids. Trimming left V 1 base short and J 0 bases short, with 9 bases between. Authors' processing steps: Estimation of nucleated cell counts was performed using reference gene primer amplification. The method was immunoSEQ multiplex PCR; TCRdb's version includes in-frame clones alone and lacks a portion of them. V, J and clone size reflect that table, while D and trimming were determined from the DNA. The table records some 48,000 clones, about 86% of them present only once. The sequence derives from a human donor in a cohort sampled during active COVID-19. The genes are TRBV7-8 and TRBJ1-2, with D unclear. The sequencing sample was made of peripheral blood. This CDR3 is CASSLGLRPNYGYTF. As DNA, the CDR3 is TGTGCCAGCAGCTTAGGACTCCGACCTAACTATGGCTACACCTTC.